Here is one T cell receptor beta chain with its context. It has no known antigen specificity. It has no much larger one-base neighbor in the sample; base qualities were not kept. The donors were roughly 39 Caucasian individuals from Russia, aged roughly 6 to 100 years, who were systemically healthy. Around 9.8 milliliters of peripheral blood were collected from each donor into EDTA-treated Vacutainer tubes. PBMCs were isolated by Ficoll-Paque density-gradient centrifugation, with at least 7 million obtained per sample. Trizol reagent was used to extract total RNA from the PBMCs, yielding at least 6 micrograms per sample. For every donor, flow cytometry on a PBMC aliquot measured the percentage of naive CD45RAhigh/CD27high T cells. This sample was taken from a study of blood T cells in healthy people across ages (dated by TCRdb to the mid-2010s). The study in broad terms: In model experiments, template switching captured roughly one uniquely barcoded TCR beta cDNA molecule for every two T cells. To track age-related changes in TCR beta repertoire diversity, the study relied on deep sequencing normalized with unique cDNA molecular identifiers. The donors were divided into four age groups: young (average around 15 years), middle-aged (almost 40), aged (approximately 62) and long-lived (about 80). To avoid experimental bias, donors of different ages were randomly spread across the sequencing lanes. For two donors (one aged 18 to 30 and one aged 80 or older), the study analyzed two additional independent replicas of 1 million unique cDNA reads from the same blood draw.

Results and caveats for the whole study, not just this receptor: Estimates of total diversity based on one million sequenced T cells were considered lower bounds and underestimates. A strong correlation was found between observed TCR beta diversity and the percentage of naive T cells measured by flow cytometry. Compared with the aged group, the long-lived group had more naive CD4+ T cells, fewer expanded clones and increased TCR diversity, suggesting age selection. Because donor CMV infection status was unknown, age-related changes in expanded clonotypes were potentially confounded. Observed TCR beta diversity per million T cells fell roughly linearly with age, and a significant reduction was already apparent by age approximately 41. Because profiling used bulk unsorted PBMCs, naive and antigen-experienced compartments could not be compared conclusively.

The library was generated by 5' RACE. Sequencing instrument: Illumina HiSeq 2500. The second PCR ran for about 6 to 11 cycles and used a J-beta primer mix along with a sample-barcoded 5' primer. Each TCR beta cDNA molecule received a unique molecular identifier from a template-switch 5' adaptor carrying 12 random nucleotides. Each sample yielded at least 2.5 million CDR3-containing paired-end reads. First-strand cDNA was synthesized from all RNA with the Mint cDNA synthesis kit, primed by a TRBC-specific oligonucleotide. All cDNA was treated with uracil-DNA glycosylase and then went through a first 18-cycle PCR with the universal primers M1SS and BC2_uni_R. The paper's processing steps were these. Normalization of each sample was performed by random selection of 1 million high-quality reads, each carrying a distinct molecular identifier. Instead of being binned into consensus sequences, reads with shared molecular identifiers were discarded. CDR3 identification, clonotype clustering and error correction used MiTCR with a Q25 quality threshold and the strictest error-elimination algorithm. A nonparametric unseen species model with Euler transformation was used to estimate a lower bound on total TCR beta diversity. TCRdb trimmed public reads at Q25 via fastp, called clones via MiXCR and kept in-frame beta chains. Here each entry gathers all rows of one CDR3 protein and keeps the most common genes and DNA. What appears here as the V and J calls and clone size reflects TCRdb's work, not the paper's. A total of hundreds of thousands of distinct CDR3 sequences appear in this sample, roughly three fifths of them only once. More than 25% of the sample is in the top ten clones.

V was cut back by 5 bases and J by 2 bases, leaving a gap of 13 bases between them. Including the terminal cysteine and phenylalanine, the CDR3 comprises 15 residues. Solely the CDR3 DNA is kept, with 45 bases framed from the first base. According to the germline V gene, CDR1 reads KGHDR and CDR2 reads SFDVKD. What was sequenced was blood. The TCR originated in a man aged 35-49 years in good health. In this chain, TRBV24-1 is recombined with TRBJ2-3; the D gene is perhaps TRBD2, from 6 matching bases. This receptor has the CDR3 CATSAQGLITDTQYF. The DNA sequence follows: TGTGCCACCAGTGCCCAGGGACTCATCACAGATACGCAGTATTTT.